This entry lists 21 T cell receptor beta chains sequenced from one sample in a study of cytomegalovirus exposure and HLA in healthy donors. The PCR ran on 60 Vbeta and 13 Jbeta primers. The data were produced by immunoSEQ multiplex PCR, yet TCRdb's version contains in-frame clones alone and is incomplete. The sample holds some 140,000 clones; roughly four fifths are singletons and the top ten take roughly 3%. Sample: PBMCs. The receptors shown here come from a man between 25 and 39 years old in good health and CMV-seronegative.

The CDR3, as DNA: TGTGCCAGCAGCCTGGGACTAGCGGGGGGTCAAGAGACCCAGTACTTC. Translated: CASSLGLAGGQETQYF. The chain links TRBV5-8 to TRBJ2-5; 15 bases match TRBD2. The junction had 3 bases not matched to a gene; V was cut back by 4 bases and J by 2 bases. Germline V gives CDR1 SGHTS, CDR2 YDEGEE. CDR3 size: 16 residues.

This chain links TRBV5-3 with TRBJ2-7; 8 nucleotides line up with TRBD2. TRBV5-3 is identified as an open reading frame with a role that is uncertain. Trimming took 0 bases from V and 7 from J; bases not matched to a gene: 12. There are 16 residues in the CDR3. For the CDR3, the DNA is TGTGCCAGAAGCTTGGGCCGGACTAGCTCCGAGGGAGAGCAGTACTTC. Translating gives CARSLGRTSSEGEQYF.

The rearrangement links TRBV11-2 to TRBJ2-3, with D perhaps matching TRBD1 (5 bases). Germline V CDR1 and CDR2: SGHAT, FQNNGV. This CDR3 has 13 residues. V was pared by 8 bases and J by 4 bases, with 13 bases between. The CDR3 protein is CASSQGLADTQYF. In DNA form, the CDR3 reads TGTGCCAGCTCCCAGGGTTTGGCAGATACGCAGTATTTT.

The chain recombines TRBV19 with TRBJ1-1, with 8 nucleotides matching TRBD1. Trimming took 7 bases from V and 5 from J; bases not matched to a gene: 9. The CDR3 consists of 14 residues. The germline CDR1 and CDR2 sequences are LNHDA and SQIVND (reference sequence). The DNA for the CDR3 is TGTGCCAGTACCTTACAGGGGGTTTATACTGAAGCTTTCTTT. Residues: CASTLQGVYTEAFF.

The CDR3 DNA is TGTGCCAGCAGCTTAGAACTAGCGGGTACCTACGAGCAGTACTTC. Amino acid sequence: CASSLELAGTYEQYF. This rearrangement joins TRBV7-8 to TRBJ2-7, with 9 bases fitting TRBD2. This CDR3 has 15 amino acids. V gave up 1 base and J gave up 2 bases; unmatched junction bases: 3. Germline CDR1 is SGHVS and CDR2 is FQNEAQ.

V usage is TRBV13 and J usage is TRBJ1-1, with D uncertain. The CDR3 sequence is 13 residues long. V lost 5 bases and J lost 0, with 7 bases in between. CDR1 is PRHDT, CDR2 FYEKMQ, per germline (reference sequence). DNA for the CDR3: TGTGCCAGCAGCGCAAACATGAACACTGAAGCTTTCTTT. Protein: CASSANMNTEAFF.

This clone was counted once. V gene TRBV7-2 combines with J gene TRBJ2-2, with 7 bases matching TRBD1. The germline V gene has CDR1 SGHTA and CDR2 FQGNSA. J lost 3 bases, V lost 1 base, and 5 bases had no gene match. The CDR3 runs 16 residues. CDR3: CASSLVRGLDTGELFF. CDR3 nucleotides: TGTGCCAGCAGCTTAGTAAGGGGGCTAGACACCGGGGAGCTGTTTTTT.

The chain employs TRBV19 and TRBJ1-1; the match to TRBD1 covers 9 bases. This CDR3 has 14 residues. Germline V gives CDR1 LNHDA, CDR2 SQIVND (reference sequence). The trim removed 5 bases at V and 3 bases at J, leaving 4 bases unmatched. CDR3 residues: CASSPTGGYTEAFF. The CDR3 DNA sequence: TGTGCCAGTAGTCCCACAGGGGGCTACACTGAAGCTTTCTTT.

As to this clone: At one boundary the junction diverges from the germline segment, which might be a read error. This sequence joins TRBV7-7 and TRBJ2-7, with D possibly matching TRBD1 (6 bases). This CDR3 region has 14 residues. Germline CDR1 reads SSHAT; CDR2 reads FNYEAQ (reference sequence). CDR3 in amino acids: CASSSSGGVGEQYF. The CDR3 DNA reads as TGTGCTAGCAGCTCATCTGGGGGCGTGGGCGAGCAGTACTTC.

This clone was detected only a few times. V gene TRBV6-6 combines with J gene TRBJ2-7, with 11 bases aligning to TRBD2. CDR3 length equals 13 residues. V shed 6 bases, J shed 5 bases, and the junction held 3 bases outside the gene matches. Germline-derived CDR1 and CDR2 are MNHNY and SVGAGI (reference sequence). CDR3 region: CASSQLAGDEQYF. The CDR3 DNA is TGTGCCAGCAGCCAACTAGCGGGAGACGAGCAGTACTTC.

This clone turned up a few times. This chain links TRBV6-1 with TRBJ2-5; 7 bases match TRBD1. J gave up 5 bases and V 3 bases, and 9 bases lay outside the gene matches. CDR3 length: 15 amino acids. Germline values: CDR1 MNHNS, CDR2 SASEGT. CDR3 in amino acids: CASSDSDRAWETQYF. DNA for the CDR3: TGTGCCAGCAGTGACTCAGACAGGGCTTGGGAGACCCAGTACTTC.

The chain employs TRBV5-1 and TRBJ2-6; D gene unclear. This CDR3 is built from 14 residues. The V end lost 0 bases, the J end lost 6 bases, and 7 bases lay between the germline ends. Germline-derived CDR1 and CDR2 are SGHRS and YFSETQ. The CDR3 protein is CASSLAQSANVLTF. Written as DNA, the CDR3 is TGCGCCAGCAGCTTGGCCCAATCGGCCAACGTCCTGACTTTC.

This chain links TRBV6-4 with TRBJ2-1, with 10 bases aligning to TRBD1. This CDR3 is 15 amino acids long. With 5 bases clipped from V and 4 bases from J, the junction kept 5 bases outside the gene matches. Germline V gene lookup returns CDR1 MRHNA and CDR2 SNTAGT. CDR3 DNA sequence: TGTGCCAGCAGTTTGGGACAGGGGACGTACAATGAGCAGTTCTTC. Amino acids: CASSLGQGTYNEQFF.

The CDR3 spells CASSLSTSGGSGGLYEQYF. As DNA, the CDR3 is TGTGCCAGCAGCTTAAGCACTAGCGGGGGGTCCGGCGGCTTATACGAGCAGTACTTC. The V call is TRBV7-2, the J call TRBJ2-7; 12 nucleotides agree with TRBD2. The V gene end was trimmed by 2 bases and the J gene end by 4 bases; junction bases not matched to a gene: 15. The CDR3 spans 19 residues. Germline V lookup: CDR1 SGHTA, CDR2 FQGNSA.

In regard to this clone: Other DNA sequences of this sample code for an identical CDR3. The chain joins TRBV27 to TRBJ1-1, with 8 bases matching TRBD1. V shed 3 bases, J shed 4 bases, and the junction held 1 base outside the gene matches. Germline V CDR1 and CDR2: MNHEY, SMNVEV (reference sequence). This CDR3 region has 13 residues. CDR3 DNA sequence: TGTGCCAGCAGTTTCGGGACAGGCACTGAAGCTTTCTTT. This sequence encodes CASSFGTGTEAFF.

This clone was observed a single time. The rearrangement links TRBV2 to TRBJ1-3; 8 bases match TRBD1. The V and J ends lost 4 bases and 4 bases, in that order; junction bases with no gene match: 9. The germline CDR1 and CDR2 sequences are SNHLY and FYNNEI. The CDR3 is 16 residues long. Here the CDR3 reads CASSGNPGGSGNTIYF. As DNA, the CDR3 is TGTGCCAGCAGTGGTAATCCAGGGGGCTCGGGAAACACCATATATTTT.

This clone has only a few counts. This rearrangement joins TRBV2 to TRBJ1-5; D is perhaps TRBD1 (5 bases). Germline V lookup: CDR1 SNHLY, CDR2 FYNNEI. V was cut by 1 base and J by 5 bases, with 9 bases left in between. The CDR3 contains 14 residues. DNA of the CDR3: TGTGCCAGCAGTGAAGAGTGGGGGGATCAGCCCCAGCATTTT. Translated, it gives CASSEEWGDQPQHF.

This clone has a handful of counts. J is TRBJ1-1 and V is TRBV29-1; D remains ambiguous. CDR1 and CDR2 from the germline V gene are SQVTM and ANQGSEA. Between the trimmed V and J ends, which lost 2 bases and 0 bases, there was a span of 10 bases. The CDR3 spans 14 residues. In DNA, the CDR3 is TGCAGCGTTGAAATGGCAACCATGAACACTGAAGCTTTCTTT. This codes for CSVEMATMNTEAFF.

The sample holds a few counts of this clone. The chain is built from TRBV5-4 and TRBJ2-5; a weak D match, TRBD2 (6 bases). TRBJ2-7 matches the DNA end more closely, so the J call is doubtful. CDR1 is SGHNT, CDR2 YYREEE, per germline (reference sequence). This CDR3 is 18 amino acids long. CDR3 DNA sequence: TGTGCCAGCAGCCCCCCTGGTTATCTAGCGCCCGACTCCTACGAGCAGTACTTC. This codes for CASSPPGYLAPDSYEQYF.

V gene TRBV6-1 combines with J gene TRBJ2-7; TRBD2 aligns across 7 bases. The germline V gene encodes CDR1 MNHNS and CDR2 SASEGT. V gave up 2 bases and J gave up 9 bases; unmatched junction bases: 10. The CDR3 totals 14 residues. This CDR3 reads CASSELLHLAAQYF. For the CDR3, the DNA is TGTGCCAGCAGTGAACTACTCCACCTAGCGGCGCAGTACTTC.

This clone was counted a few times. V is TRBV6-1 and J is TRBJ2-5; D unclear. The V and J ends lost 4 bases and 4 bases respectively, with 13 bases between them. Germline V CDR1 and CDR2: MNHNS, SASEGT. CDR3 length: 14 residues. The CDR3 region has the DNA TGTGCCAGCAGTGCCCCCTATAACCTAGAGACCCAGTACTTC. It yields the protein CASSAPYNLETQYF.